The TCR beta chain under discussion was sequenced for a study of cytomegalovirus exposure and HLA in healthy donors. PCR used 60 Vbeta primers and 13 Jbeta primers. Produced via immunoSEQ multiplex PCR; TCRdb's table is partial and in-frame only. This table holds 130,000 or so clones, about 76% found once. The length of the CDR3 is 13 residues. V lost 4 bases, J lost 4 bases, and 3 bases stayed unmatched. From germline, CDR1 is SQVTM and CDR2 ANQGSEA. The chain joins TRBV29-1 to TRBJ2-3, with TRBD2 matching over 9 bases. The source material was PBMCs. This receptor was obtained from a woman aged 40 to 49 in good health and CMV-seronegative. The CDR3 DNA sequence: TGCAGCGTTGTGAGCGGGGGGCCAGATACGCAGTATTTT. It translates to CSVVSGGPDTQYF.